Shown below are 32 T cell receptor beta chains from a single sample sequenced in a study of Ad26.COV2.S vaccination and SARS-CoV-2 variants. As for treatment: 15 to 20 received Ad26.COV2.S at low or high dose, single or two shots; roughly five received placebo; per-sample allocation not given. Day 63 following the first vaccine or placebo injection was when the samples were taken. Profiled with immunoSEQ multiplex PCR; TCRdb holds only in-frame clones, not every one. The table includes some 400,000 clones, 75% to 90% detected once. The specimen comprised peripheral blood, sampled in a trial of Ad26.COV2.S vaccine versus placebo. The receptor set was obtained from a person aged 18 to 65 who received the Ad26.COV2.S COVID-19 vaccine or a placebo.

This rearrangement joins TRBV7-6 to TRBJ2-5; possible D gene TRBD2, 6 bases. Between the trimmed V and J ends, which lost 6 bases and 5 bases, there was a span of 19 bases. Germline V lookup: CDR1 SGHVS, CDR2 FNYEAQ. The CDR3 extends over 15 amino acids. The CDR3 DNA sequence: TGTGCCAGCAGGCAGACGATGGAGGGCCGGGAGACCCAGTACTTC. As protein: CASRQTMEGRETQYF. The whole variable domain, filled in from reference TRBV7-6 and TRBJ2-5, reads GAGVSQSPRYKVTKRGQDVALRCDPISGHVSLYWYRQALGQGPEFLTYFNYEAQQDKSGLPNDRFSAERPEGSISTLTIQRTEQRDSAMYRCASRQTMEGRETQYFGPGTRLLVL.

At least ten counts were recorded for this clone. The chain carries TRBV12-3 or TRBV12-4 and TRBJ1-1; unclear D gene. V gave up 4 bases and J gave up 3 bases, with 3 bases separating them. This CDR3 has 11 residues. CDR3 nucleotides: TGTGCCAGCAGTTGGGACACTGAAGCTTTCTTT. This codes for CASSWDTEAFF.

The V call is TRBV7-2, the J call TRBJ2-3; D is uncertain. Germline loops: CDR1 SGHTA, CDR2 FQGNSA. This CDR3 is built from 15 residues. V shed 1 base and J shed 6 bases, with 14 bases lying between them. The CDR3 sequence is CASSLGRASRDTQYF. For the CDR3, the DNA is TGTGCCAGCAGCTTAGGTAGGGCAAGCAGGGATACGCAGTATTTT.

The count of this clone is one. The gene calls are TRBV7-7 and TRBJ2-3; TRBD1 might be the D (6 bases). The CDR3 covers 15 residues. V lost 5 bases and J lost 0, with 12 bases in between. The germline CDR1 and CDR2 sequences are SSHAT and FNYEAQ (reference sequence). The CDR3 sequence: CASSLQGLSTDTQYF. CDR3 coding DNA: TGTGCCAGCAGCCTACAGGGCCTTAGCACAGATACGCAGTATTTT.

V usage is TRBV29-1 and J usage is TRBJ1-4; the D gene is possibly TRBD1 (5 bases). Germline V gives CDR1 SQVTM, CDR2 ANQGSEA. V was trimmed by 7 bases and J by 12 bases, leaving 18 bases between them. The CDR3 runs 12 residues. CDR3 sequence: CSAVVGREQLFF. CDR3 bases: TGCAGCGCCGTCGTCGGCAGGGAGCAACTGTTTTTT.

The chain couples TRBV19 to TRBJ2-3; TRBD1 matches at 11 bases. With V trimmed by 8 bases and J by 0 bases, 1 base remained unmatched. The V gene's germline CDR1 is LNHDA and CDR2 SQIVND (reference sequence). This CDR3 is built from 14 residues. CDR3 in DNA: TGTGCCAGTCGGGACAGGGGGAGCACAGATACGCAGTATTTT. It is translated as CASRDRGSTDTQYF.

The chain joins TRBV19 to TRBJ2-1, with 7 bases identical to TRBD1. This CDR3 is built from 15 residues. Trimming removed 5 bases from V and 7 bases from J; junction bases left unmatched: 11. Looked up from germline, CDR1 is LNHDA and CDR2 is SQIVND (reference sequence). CDR3 in DNA: TGTGCCAGTAGTCAACGACAGGGTCTTTGGAATGAGCAGTTCTTC. Protein product: CASSQRQGLWNEQFF.

This chain uses TRBV10-3 with TRBJ1-6; 8 bases agree with TRBD1. J gave up 10 bases and V 7 bases, and 6 bases lay outside the gene matches. The germline V gene encodes CDR1 ENHRY and CDR2 SYGVKD. The CDR3 has 13 residues. The CDR3, as DNA: TGTGCCATCACAGGAACAGGGGGATCACCCCTCCACTTT. Translation: CAITGTGGSPLHF.

V usage is TRBV28 and J usage is TRBJ2-7; D is unclear. The CDR3 runs 11 residues. Germline V gene sequence: CDR1 MDHEN, CDR2 SYDVKM. Trimming cost V 3 bases and J 5 bases, with 5 bases left between them. CDR3 coding DNA: TGTGCCAGCAGTTTTCCCCACGAGCAGTACTTC. Translated: CASSFPHEQYF.

V gene TRBV2 combines with J gene TRBJ2-6, with TRBD1 matching over 10 bases. Per the germline V gene, CDR1 is SNHLY and CDR2 is FYNNEI. The ends lost 11 bases at V and 0 bases at J; junction bases unmatched: 7. CDR3 length equals 16 residues. The CDR3: CAGRDRGSSGANVLTF. The DNA of the CDR3 is TGTGCCGGTCGGGACAGGGGAAGCTCTGGGGCCAACGTCCTGACTTTC.

A note on this clone: The same CDR3 can be traced to other DNA sequences in this sample. The J gene is TRBJ2-7, the V gene TRBV4-1, with 8 bases fitting TRBD2. The CDR3 has 15 residues. V shed 3 bases and J 3 bases; nucleotides not matched to a gene: 7. Germline assignment: CDR1 MGHRA and CDR2 YSYEKL. As DNA, the CDR3 is TGCGCCAGCAGCCAGGATTTCACTAGCGGCTACGAGCAGTACTTC. This gives the protein CASSQDFTSGYEQYF.

The V call is TRBV7-9, the J call TRBJ1-2; D is unclear. The CDR3 loop spans 15 amino acids. V was trimmed by 1 base and J by 4 bases, leaving 13 bases between them. Germline assignment: CDR1 SEHNR and CDR2 FQNEAQ (reference sequence). The CDR3 DNA follows: TGTGCCAGCAGCTTAGTAGGCCTGGCGACCTATGGCTACACCTTC. Its translation: CASSLVGLATYGYTF.

V gene TRBV27 combines with J gene TRBJ2-2; D tentatively fits TRBD1 or TRBD2 (7 bases each). V was cut by 4 bases and J by 2 bases, with 23 bases left in between. Germline V gene data show CDR1 as MNHEY and CDR2 as SMNVEV (reference sequence). The CDR3 consists of 19 residues. CDR3 residues: CASSWGSRTGEGNTGELFF. Here the CDR3 DNA reads TGTGCCAGCAGTTGGGGGAGCAGAACAGGGGAGGGAAACACCGGGGAGCTGTTTTTT.

The chain carries TRBV7-2 and TRBJ2-3; D is tentatively TRBD1 or TRBD2 (5 bases each). Germline CDR1 SGHTA, CDR2 FQGNSA. CDR3 length: 17 amino acids. V lost 1 base, J lost 0 bases, and 14 bases lay in between. DNA of the CDR3: TGTGCCAGCAGCTTAGGGGGCCGGGGCTCTAGCACAGATACGCAGTATTTT. Translating gives CASSLGGRGSSTDTQYF.

This clone came up once. The V and J genes are TRBV6-6 and TRBJ1-4, with D perhaps TRBD1 (6 bases). The CDR3 sequence is 15 residues long. V lost 0 bases to trimming and J lost 4 bases, with 9 bases between them. Per the germline V gene, CDR1 is MNHNY and CDR2 is SVGAGI (reference sequence). This CDR3 is CASSYSQGNNEKLFF. The DNA for the CDR3 is TGTGCCAGCAGTTACTCCCAGGGGAATAATGAAAAACTGTTTTTT.

This clone was seen more than once but under ten times. The J gene is TRBJ2-7, the V gene TRBV28; perhaps TRBD1 as D (6 bases). V lost 4 bases and J lost 3, with 13 bases in between. Germline values: CDR1 MDHEN, CDR2 SYDVKM. This CDR3 has 14 amino acids. CDR3 sequence (DNA): TGTGCCAGCAGTTCCGGGACACAAAACTACGAGCAGTACTTC. Protein sequence: CASSSGTQNYEQYF.

This clone was picked up one time. The gene calls are TRBV20-1 and TRBJ2-5; the D gene is possibly TRBD2 (6 bases). CDR3 length equals 12 residues. Germline V gene lookup returns CDR1 DFQATT and CDR2 SNEGSKA (reference sequence). V was trimmed by 3 bases and J by 4 bases, leaving 9 bases between them. CDR3 residues: CSASSGGETQYF. CDR3 bases: TGCAGTGCTAGTAGCGGAGGAGAGACCCAGTACTTC.

This chain joins TRBV18 and TRBJ2-7; D might be TRBD1 (6 bases). Trimming took 3 bases from V and 3 from J, leaving 6 bases between them. Germline CDR1 is KGHSH and CDR2 is LQKENI. This CDR3 has 12 amino acids. The CDR3 coding sequence is TGTGCCAGCTCACCGGACAGCTACGAGCAGTACTTC. It translates to CASSPDSYEQYF.

This clone appeared once. The chain carries TRBV2 and TRBJ2-7; D ambiguous. V shed 7 bases and J shed 2 bases, with 15 bases lying between them. The CDR3 length is 14 residues. CDR1 is SNHLY, CDR2 FYNNEI, per germline. The DNA for the CDR3 is TGTGCCAGCATGCTGTCGGGTTGGGCCTACGAGCAGTACTTC. This translates into CASMLSGWAYEQYF.

The table lists this clone with a count of one. The J gene is TRBJ2-1, the V gene TRBV18; D unclear. This CDR3 contains 13 residues. V lost 0 bases and J 2 bases, leaving 2 bases between the germline ends. Germline values: CDR1 KGHSH, CDR2 LQKENI. CDR3 amino acids: CASSPPTYNEQFF. The CDR3 DNA is TGTGCCAGCTCACCACCGACCTACAATGAGCAGTTCTTC.

The chain links TRBV5-1 to TRBJ2-1; no clear D. Germline CDR1 is SGHRS and CDR2 is YFSETQ. V gave up 0 bases and J gave up 3 bases, with 10 bases separating them. The CDR3 is made up of 15 amino acids. CDR3 DNA: TGCGCCAGCAGCTTGGTAGCCAACGGCTACAATGAGCAGTTCTTC. Encoded protein: CASSLVANGYNEQFF.

This rearrangement joins TRBV7-2 to TRBJ1-2, with a weak D call TRBD1 (5 bases). Deletions cut 4 bases from V and 4 bases from J, with 16 bases between. The CDR3 is 15 residues long. Germline-derived CDR1 and CDR2 are SGHTA and FQGNSA. CDR3 sequence reads: CASSSGRVSFYGYTF. The DNA of the CDR3 is TGTGCCAGCAGCTCCGGCAGGGTCTCCTTCTATGGCTACACCTTC.

The J gene is TRBJ2-5, the V gene TRBV7-2, with 7 positions matching TRBD2. CDR1 is SGHTA, CDR2 FQGNSA, per germline. V gave up 5 bases and J gave up 0 bases; unmatched junction bases: 6. The CDR3 runs to 15 residues. CDR3 DNA sequence: TGTGCCAGCAGCGAAGTAGCGGGCTACCAAGAGACCCAGTACTTC. Its translation: CASSEVAGYQETQYF.

The J gene is TRBJ2-7, the V gene TRBV9; D not certain. Trimming stripped 0 bases from V and 0 bases from J, with 10 bases between. The CDR3 has 15 residues. The germline V gene has CDR1 SGDLS and CDR2 YYNGEE. CDR3: CASSVGPEYSYEQYF. The CDR3 DNA is TGTGCCAGCAGCGTAGGTCCCGAATACTCCTACGAGCAGTACTTC.

The J gene is TRBJ2-7, the V gene TRBV4-3; 10 bases align to TRBD1. Germline V gene sequence: CDR1 LGHNA, CDR2 YSLEER. After removal of 0 bases from V and 3 bases from J, the junction contained 8 bases not matched to a gene. The CDR3 runs to 17 residues. CDR3 in amino acids: CASSQDVRGQGFYEQYF. Here the CDR3 DNA reads TGCGCCAGCAGCCAAGATGTGCGGGGACAGGGGTTCTACGAGCAGTACTTC.

The J gene is TRBJ2-1, the V gene TRBV28, with 9 bases identical to TRBD1. V was pared by 5 bases and J by 4 bases, with 6 bases of the junction left unmatched. Germline V gives CDR1 MDHEN, CDR2 SYDVKM. This CDR3 is built from 15 residues. CDR3 region: CASSPGTGLYNEQFF. CDR3 nucleotide sequence: TGTGCCAGCAGTCCCGGGACAGGGCTTTACAATGAGCAGTTCTTC.

J is TRBJ2-2 and V is TRBV12-3 or TRBV12-4; D gene unclear. V shed 5 bases and J shed 7 bases, with 8 bases lying between them. The CDR3 runs to 12 residues. The CDR3 protein is CASSLSFGELFF. The CDR3 DNA is TGTGCCAGCAGTCTCAGCTTCGGGGAGCTGTTTTTT.

This chain uses TRBV28 with TRBJ1-4; possible D gene TRBD1, 5 bases. The V and J ends lost 9 bases and 3 bases respectively, with 14 bases between them. The CDR3 spans 14 residues. Germline CDR1 MDHEN, CDR2 SYDVKM. The CDR3 reads CASGSGAANEKLFF. CDR3 coding DNA: TGTGCCAGTGGAAGCGGGGCAGCTAATGAAAAACTGTTTTTT.

The chain employs TRBV6-6 and TRBJ1-2; perhaps TRBD1 as D (6 bases). V dropped 6 bases and J dropped 4 bases, with 12 bases sitting between them. CDR1 and CDR2 from the germline V gene are MNHNY and SVGAGI (reference sequence). CDR3 length: 13 residues. CDR3 DNA: TGTGCCAGCAGAACAGGGTTGGGCTATGGCTACACCTTC. Its protein product is CASRTGLGYGYTF.

This sequence joins TRBV30 and TRBJ1-4, with D perhaps matching TRBD1 (6 bases). Germline values: CDR1 GTSNPN, CDR2 SVGIG (reference sequence). Deletions cut 2 bases from V and 6 bases from J, with 25 bases between. The CDR3 sequence is 18 residues long. CDR3: CAWSKVRTSAGEDEKLFF. In DNA form, the CDR3 reads TGTGCCTGGAGTAAGGTCAGGACCTCGGCAGGGGAGGATGAAAAACTGTTTTTT.

CDR3 loop: CAWSSPGLAVYNEQFF. Written as DNA, the CDR3 is TGTGCCTGGAGTTCTCCGGGACTAGCGGTTTACAATGAGCAGTTCTTC. The rearrangement joins TRBV30 to TRBJ2-1, with 11 positions matching TRBD2. CDR1 is GTSNPN, CDR2 SVGIG, per germline (reference sequence). With V trimmed by 2 bases and J by 4 bases, 7 bases remained unmatched. This CDR3 region has 16 residues.

This chain uses TRBV10-3 with TRBJ2-1; TRBD2 matches 8 bases. The CDR3 consists of 13 residues. Germline trimming cut 10 bases from V and 5 bases from J; bases unmatched to any gene: 7. Germline CDR1 and CDR2: ENHRY and SYGVKD. The CDR3 reads CATKLAANNEQFF. CDR3 sequence (DNA): TGTGCCACCAAACTAGCGGCCAACAATGAGCAGTTCTTC.